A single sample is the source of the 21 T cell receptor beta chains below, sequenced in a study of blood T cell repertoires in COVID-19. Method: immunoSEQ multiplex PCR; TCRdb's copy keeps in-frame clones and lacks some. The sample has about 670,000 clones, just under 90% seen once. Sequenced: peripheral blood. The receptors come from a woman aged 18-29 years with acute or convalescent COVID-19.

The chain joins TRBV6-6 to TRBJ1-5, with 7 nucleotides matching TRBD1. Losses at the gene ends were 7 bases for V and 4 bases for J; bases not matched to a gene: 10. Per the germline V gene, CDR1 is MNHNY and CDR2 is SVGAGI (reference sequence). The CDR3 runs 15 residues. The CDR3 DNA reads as TGTGCCAGCACCCTAGACAGGGCCTCAAATCAGCCCCAGCATTTT. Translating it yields CASTLDRASNQPQHF.

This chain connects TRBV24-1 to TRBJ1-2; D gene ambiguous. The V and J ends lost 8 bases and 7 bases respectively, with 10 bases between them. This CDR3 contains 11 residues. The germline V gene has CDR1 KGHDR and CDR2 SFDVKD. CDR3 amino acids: CATKGSSGYTF. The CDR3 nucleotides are TGTGCCACCAAAGGGAGTTCTGGCTACACCTTC.

The CDR3 DNA follows: TGTGCCACCCGTACTTCCGGGACAGGGTCCGAGCAGTACTTC. Its protein is CATRTSGTGSEQYF. V usage is TRBV15 and J usage is TRBJ2-7, with 9 bases aligning to TRBD1. The trim removed 8 bases at V and 6 bases at J, leaving 11 bases unmatched. CDR3 length equals 14 residues. CDR1 is LNHNV and CDR2 is YYDKDF in the germline V gene (reference sequence).

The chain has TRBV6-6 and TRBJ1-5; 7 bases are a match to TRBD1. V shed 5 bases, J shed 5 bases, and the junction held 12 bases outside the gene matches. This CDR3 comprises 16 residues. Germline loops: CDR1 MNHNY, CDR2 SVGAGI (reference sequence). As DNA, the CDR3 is TGTGCCAGCAGTAAAGAGACAGGGAGCAATTATCAGCCCCAGCATTTT. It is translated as CASSKETGSNYQPQHF.

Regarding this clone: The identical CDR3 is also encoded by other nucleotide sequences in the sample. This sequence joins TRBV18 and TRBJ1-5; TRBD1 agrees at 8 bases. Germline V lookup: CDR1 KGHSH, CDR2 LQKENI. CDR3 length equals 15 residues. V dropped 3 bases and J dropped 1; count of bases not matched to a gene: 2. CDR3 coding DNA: TGTGCCAGCTCACCGGGACAGGCAAGCAATCAGCCCCAGCATTTT. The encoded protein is CASSPGQASNQPQHF.

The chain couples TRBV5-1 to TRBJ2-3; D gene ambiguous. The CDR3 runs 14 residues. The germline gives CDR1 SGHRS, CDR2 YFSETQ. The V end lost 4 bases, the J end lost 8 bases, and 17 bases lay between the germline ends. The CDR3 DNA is TGCGCCAGCAGCAGCGAGCCCCGGTACGGTACGCAGTATTTT. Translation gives CASSSEPRYGTQYF. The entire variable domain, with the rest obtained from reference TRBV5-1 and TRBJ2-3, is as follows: KAGVTQTPRYLIKTRGQQVTLSCSPISGHRSVSWYQQTPGQGLQFLFEYFSETQRNKGNFPGRFSGRQFSNSRSEMNVSTLELGDSALYLCASSSEPRYGTQYFGPGTRLTVL.

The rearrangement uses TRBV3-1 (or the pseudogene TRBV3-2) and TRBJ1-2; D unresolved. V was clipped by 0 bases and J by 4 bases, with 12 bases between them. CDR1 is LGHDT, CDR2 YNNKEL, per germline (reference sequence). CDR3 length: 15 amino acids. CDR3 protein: CASSQELSGPYGYTF. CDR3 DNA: TGTGCCAGCAGCCAAGAACTAAGTGGCCCCTATGGCTACACCTTC.

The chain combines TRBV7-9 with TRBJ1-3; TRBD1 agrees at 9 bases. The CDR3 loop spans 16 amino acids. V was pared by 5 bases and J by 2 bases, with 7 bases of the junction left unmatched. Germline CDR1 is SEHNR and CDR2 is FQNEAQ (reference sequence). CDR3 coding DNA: TGTGCCAGCAGCCCCCTTCGACAGGGGGCTGGAAACACCATATATTTT. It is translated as CASSPLRQGAGNTIYF.

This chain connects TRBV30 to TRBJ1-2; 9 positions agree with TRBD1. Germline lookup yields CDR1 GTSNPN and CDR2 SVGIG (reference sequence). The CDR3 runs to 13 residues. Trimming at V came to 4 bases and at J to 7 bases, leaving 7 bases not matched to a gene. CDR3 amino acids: CAWTPGQGAGYTF. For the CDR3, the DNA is TGTGCCTGGACCCCGGGACAGGGCGCTGGCTACACCTTC.

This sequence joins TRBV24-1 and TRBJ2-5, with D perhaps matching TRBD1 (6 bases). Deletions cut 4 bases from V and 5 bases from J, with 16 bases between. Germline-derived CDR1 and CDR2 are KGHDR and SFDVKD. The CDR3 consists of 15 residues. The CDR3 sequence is CATSDPPGARETQYF. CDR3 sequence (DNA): TGTGCCACCAGTGACCCCCCAGGGGCACGTGAGACCCAGTACTTC.

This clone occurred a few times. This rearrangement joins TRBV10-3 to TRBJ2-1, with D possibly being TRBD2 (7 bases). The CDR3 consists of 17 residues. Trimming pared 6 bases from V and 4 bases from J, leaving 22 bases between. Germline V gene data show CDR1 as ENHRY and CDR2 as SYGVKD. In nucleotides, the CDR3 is TGTGCCATCAGGGCTTGGGAAGGCGGGGGCCCTTACAATGAGCAGTTCTTC. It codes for CAIRAWEGGGPYNEQFF.

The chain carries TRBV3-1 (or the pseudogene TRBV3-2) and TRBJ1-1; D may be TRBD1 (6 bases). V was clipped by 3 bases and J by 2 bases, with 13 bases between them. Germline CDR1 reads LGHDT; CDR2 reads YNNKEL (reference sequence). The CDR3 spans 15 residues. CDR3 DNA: TGTGCCAGCAGCCACCGGGCGGGGGCAAACACTGAAGCTTTCTTT. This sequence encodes CASSHRAGANTEAFF.

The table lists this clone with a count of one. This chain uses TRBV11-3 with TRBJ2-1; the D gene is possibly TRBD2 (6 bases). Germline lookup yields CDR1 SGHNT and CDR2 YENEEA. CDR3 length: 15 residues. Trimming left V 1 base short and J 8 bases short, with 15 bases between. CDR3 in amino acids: CASSLGQEGADEQFF. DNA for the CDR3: TGTGCCAGCAGCTTAGGGCAGGAGGGCGCAGATGAGCAGTTCTTC.

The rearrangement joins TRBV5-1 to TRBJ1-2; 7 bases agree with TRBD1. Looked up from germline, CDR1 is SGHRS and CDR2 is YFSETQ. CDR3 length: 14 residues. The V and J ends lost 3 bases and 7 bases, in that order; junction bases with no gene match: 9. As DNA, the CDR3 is TGCGCCAGCAGCTCGGCGCAGGGGGATCTTGGCTACACCTTC. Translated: CASSSAQGDLGYTF.

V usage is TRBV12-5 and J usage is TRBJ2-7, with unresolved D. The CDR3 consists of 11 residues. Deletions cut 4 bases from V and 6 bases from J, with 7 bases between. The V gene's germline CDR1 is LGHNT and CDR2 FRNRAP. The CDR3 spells CASGWLLEQYF. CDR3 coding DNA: TGTGCTAGTGGTTGGCTTCTCGAGCAGTACTTC.

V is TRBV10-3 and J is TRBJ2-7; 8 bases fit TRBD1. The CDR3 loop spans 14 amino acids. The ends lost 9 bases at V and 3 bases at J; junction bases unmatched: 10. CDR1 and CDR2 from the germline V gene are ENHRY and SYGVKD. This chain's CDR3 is CAITGTGLFYEQYF. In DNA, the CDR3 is TGTGCCATTACCGGGACAGGACTCTTCTACGAGCAGTACTTC.

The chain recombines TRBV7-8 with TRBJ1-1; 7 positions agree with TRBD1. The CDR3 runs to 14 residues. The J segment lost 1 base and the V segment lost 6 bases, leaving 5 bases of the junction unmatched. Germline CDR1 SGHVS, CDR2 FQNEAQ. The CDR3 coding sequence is TGTGCCAGCAGGAGACAGGGCGCGAACACTGAAGCTTTCTTT. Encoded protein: CASRRQGANTEAFF.

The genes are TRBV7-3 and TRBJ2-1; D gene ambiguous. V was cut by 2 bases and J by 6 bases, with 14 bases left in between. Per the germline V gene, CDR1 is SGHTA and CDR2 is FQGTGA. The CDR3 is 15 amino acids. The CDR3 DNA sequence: TGTGCCAGCAGCTTATTCCCCTTACTACTCAATGAGCAGTTCTTC. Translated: CASSLFPLLLNEQFF.

CDR3 in DNA: TGTGCCAGCAGTCGGGACGGGAGCTCTGGAAACACCATATATTTT. Encoded protein: CASSRDGSSGNTIYF. J is TRBJ1-3 and V is TRBV6-5; a weak D match, TRBD1 (5 bases). The CDR3 consists of 15 residues. The germline V and J ends were trimmed by 5 bases and 0 bases, with 11 bases remaining between them. Germline CDR1 and CDR2: MNHEY and SVGAGI.

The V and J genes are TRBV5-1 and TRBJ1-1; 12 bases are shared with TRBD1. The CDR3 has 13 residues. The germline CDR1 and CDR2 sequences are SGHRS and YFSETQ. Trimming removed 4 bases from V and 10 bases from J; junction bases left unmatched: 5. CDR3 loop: CASSTGQGASAFF. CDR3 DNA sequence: TGCGCCAGCAGCACGGGACAGGGGGCATCAGCTTTCTTT.

The CDR3 loop is CASSGQTGGSTYEQYF. CDR3 in DNA: TGTGCCAGCAGCGGACAAACAGGGGGGTCAACCTACGAGCAGTACTTC. V usage is TRBV2 and J usage is TRBJ2-7; 8 nucleotides line up with TRBD1. CDR1 and CDR2 (germline): SNHLY, FYNNEI. The V and J ends lost 6 bases and 2 bases, in that order; junction bases with no gene match: 12. CDR3 length: 16 amino acids.